This T cell receptor beta chain comes out of a study of T cell repertoires in cytomegalovirus infection. On the study more broadly: Alongside well-studied HLA-B-restricted CMV epitopes, recently identified HLA-C-restricted CMV epitopes were also used. CMV infection together with matching HLA type was indicated by public TCR beta signatures.

Overall study results and limits: Within the response measured ex vivo, HLA-C-restricted CMV-specific TCR beta clonotypes were dominant.

TCRdb reprocessed the reads via MiXCR and lists one record per CDR3 protein. The sample includes around 77,000 distinct CDR3 sequences, about 20% of them seen just once. Germline trimming cut 5 bases from V and 4 bases from J; bases unmatched to any gene: 10. The CDR3 sequence is 16 residues long. The germline CDR1 and CDR2 sequences are SEHNR and FQNEAQ (reference sequence). Of note for this clonotype: Antigen: not known.

Here the sequenced sample was CD8+ T cells from cultured PBMCs, taken from culture after CMV antigen stimulation. The V and J genes are TRBV7-9 and TRBJ1-1; 10 nucleotides align to TRBD1. The TCR originated in a human donor in good health (CMV status not recorded). Some clones in this sample may be carry-over from other donors' samples. CDR3 nucleotides: TGTGCCAGCAGCAAAACCGGGACAGGGGCAGGCACTGAAGCTTTCTTT. Translation gives CASSKTGTGAGTEAFF.